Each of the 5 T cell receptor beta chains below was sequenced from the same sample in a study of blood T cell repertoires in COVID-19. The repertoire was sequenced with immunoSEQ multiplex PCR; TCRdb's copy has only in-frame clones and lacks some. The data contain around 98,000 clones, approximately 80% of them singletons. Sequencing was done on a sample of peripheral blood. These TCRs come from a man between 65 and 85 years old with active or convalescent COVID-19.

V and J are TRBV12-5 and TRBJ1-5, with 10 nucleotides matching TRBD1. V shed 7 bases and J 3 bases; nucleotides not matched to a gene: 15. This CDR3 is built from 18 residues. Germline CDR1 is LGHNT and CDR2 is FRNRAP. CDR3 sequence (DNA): TGTGCTAGTGCTTCCCTATGGGACAGGGGTCGACACAATCAGCCCCAGCATTTT. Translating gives CASASLWDRGRHNQPQHF. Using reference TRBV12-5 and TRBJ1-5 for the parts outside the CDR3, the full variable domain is DARVTQTPRHKVTEMGQEVTMRCQPILGHNTVFWYRQTMMQGLELLAYFRNRAPLDDSGMPKDRFSAEMPDATLATLKIQPSEPRDSAVYFCASASLWDRGRHNQPQHFGDGTRLSIL.

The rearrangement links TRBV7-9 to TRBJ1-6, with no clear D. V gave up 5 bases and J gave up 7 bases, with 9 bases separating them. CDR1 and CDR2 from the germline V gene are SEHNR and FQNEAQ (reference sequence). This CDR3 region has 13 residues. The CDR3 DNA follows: TGTGCCAGCAGCCCGACTGGGAATTCACCCCTCCACTTT. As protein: CASSPTGNSPLHF.

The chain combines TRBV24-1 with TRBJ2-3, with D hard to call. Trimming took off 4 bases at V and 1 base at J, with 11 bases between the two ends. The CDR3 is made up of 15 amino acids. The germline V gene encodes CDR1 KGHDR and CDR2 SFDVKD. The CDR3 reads CATSEGNGRTDTQYF. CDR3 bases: TGTGCCACCAGTGAGGGCAACGGTCGCACAGATACGCAGTATTTT.

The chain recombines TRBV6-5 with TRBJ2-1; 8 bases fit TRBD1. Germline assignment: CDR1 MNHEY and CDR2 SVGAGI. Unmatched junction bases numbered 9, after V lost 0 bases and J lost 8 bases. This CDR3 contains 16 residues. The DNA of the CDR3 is TGTGCCAGCAGTTACTCCTTGGCAGGGGGCAAGGATGAGCAGTTCTTC. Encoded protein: CASSYSLAGGKDEQFF.

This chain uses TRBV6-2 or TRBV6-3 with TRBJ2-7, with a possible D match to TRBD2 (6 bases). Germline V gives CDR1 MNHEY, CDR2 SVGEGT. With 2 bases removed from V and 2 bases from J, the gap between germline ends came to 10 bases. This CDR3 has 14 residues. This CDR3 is CASSYPGVAYEQYF. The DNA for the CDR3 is TGTGCCAGCAGTTACCCGGGGGTGGCCTACGAGCAGTACTTC.